This TCR beta chain was sequenced for a study of blood T cell repertoires in COVID-19. Study-wide background: There were acute and convalescent COVID-19 samples, and they came from the United States, Italy and Spain.

The cohort comprised adults aged about 18 to 100 years residing in approximately 25 US areas. This clone was seen a single time. The germline gives CDR1 MDHEN, CDR2 SYDVKM. The CDR3 consists of 15 residues. The junction had 7 bases not matched to a gene; V was cut back by 5 bases and J by 3 bases. Generated by immunoSEQ multiplex PCR, the TCRdb table keeps only in-frame clones and is missing some. The sample lists over 200,000 clones; 85% to 90% were seen once. The chain has TRBV28 and TRBJ2-7; 10 bases align to TRBD1. The sequence derives from a man aged 35-49 years who had recovered from COVID-19. The sequenced sample consisted of PBMCs or T cells enriched from blood (not recorded which). The chain's CDR3 is CASSGTGQGNYEQYF. In DNA, the CDR3 is TGTGCCAGCAGTGGAACGGGACAGGGGAACTACGAGCAGTACTTC.